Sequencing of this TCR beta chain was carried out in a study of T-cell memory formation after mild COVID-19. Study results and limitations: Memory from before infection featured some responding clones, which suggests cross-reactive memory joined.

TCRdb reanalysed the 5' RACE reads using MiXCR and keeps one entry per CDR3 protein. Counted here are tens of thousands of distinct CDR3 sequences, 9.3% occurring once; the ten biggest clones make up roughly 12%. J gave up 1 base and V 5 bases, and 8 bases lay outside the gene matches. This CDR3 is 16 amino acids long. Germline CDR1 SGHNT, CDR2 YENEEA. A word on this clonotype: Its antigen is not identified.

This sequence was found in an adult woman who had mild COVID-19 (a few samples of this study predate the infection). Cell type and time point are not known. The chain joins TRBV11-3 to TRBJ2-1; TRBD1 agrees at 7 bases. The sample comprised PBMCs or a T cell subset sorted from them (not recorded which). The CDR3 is CASSPEGAGSYNEQFF. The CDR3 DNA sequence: TGTGCCAGCAGCCCAGAGGGGGCAGGGTCCTACAATGAGCAGTTCTTC. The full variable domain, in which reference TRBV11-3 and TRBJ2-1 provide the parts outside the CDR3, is EAGVVQSPRYKIIEKKQPVAFWCNPISGHNTLYWYLQNLGQGPELLIRYENEEAVDDSQLPKDRFSAERLKGVDSTLKIQPAELGDSAVYLCASSPEGAGSYNEQFFGPGTRLTVL.